The rows below give T cell receptor beta chains drawn from one sample of a study of control samples from healthy donors and cancer patients. Clones were read by immunoSEQ multiplex PCR, and TCRdb kept only the in-frame ones, dropping some. The data show roughly 130,000 clones, with 75% to 95% seen just once and roughly 2.7% held by the top ten. The sequencing sample was made of blood. Receptors were obtained from a man aged 18 to 30 in good health. Both conserved end residues are part of each CDR3. The D gene is left open where the match is weak. The size field is filled for only some rows; it gives once, few, many or a size class.

>19|.|.|TRBJ2-5|TRBV11-3
TGTGCCAGCAGCACTCCTCACAAATGGGGGGCGGCGAGAAAAGAGACCCAGTACTTC
CASSTPHKWGAARKETQYF
>11|.|.|TRBJ2-2|TRBV12-3/TRBV12-4
TGTGCCAGCAAGTTTTCCGGGGAGCTGTTTTTT
CASKFSGELFF
>12|.|.|TRBJ1-1|TRBV12-3/TRBV12-4
TGTGCCAGCAGTTTCCAGAATGCTGAAGCTTTCTTT
CASSFQNAEAFF
>16|.|.|TRBJ1-1|TRBV7-8
TGTGCCAGCAGCAAATCCCAAACAACTTACAACACTGAAGCTTTCTTT
CASSKSQTTYNTEAFF
>15|.|.|TRBJ1-6|TRBV18
TGTGCCAGCTCACCACGGGAGAGGGGGGATTCACCCCTCCACTTT
CASSPRERGDSPLHF
>14|.|.|TRBJ1-6|TRBV28
TGTGCCAGCAGATCCAGGGGAAAGGTGTCACCCCTCCACTTT
CASRSRGKVSPLHF
>14|.|.|TRBJ1-5|TRBV2
TGTGCCAGCAGTACCATAGGGAGAGATCAGCCCCAGCATTTT
CASSTIGRDQPQHF
>17|.|.|TRBJ2-1|TRBV18
TGTGCCAGCTCACCAGAAGGTTGGGGCCCCTCTAACAATGAGCAGTTCTTC
CASSPEGWGPSNNEQFF
>15|once|.|TRBJ2-3|TRBV5-1
TGCGCCAGCTGCCGGAGCGGCAGTAGCACAGATACGCAGTATTTT
CASCRSGSSTDTQYF
>15|.|.|TRBJ2-7|TRBV1
TGCACCAGCAGCCAAGATCAGGAAGGGACAGACGAGCAGTACTTC
CTSSQDQEGTDEQYF
>18|.|.|TRBJ2-1|TRBV27
TGTGCCAGCAGTCCCTGGGACAGGGTGTTAGCGGGAAGGAATGAGCAGTTCTTC
CASSPWDRVLAGRNEQFF
>17|.|.|TRBJ2-1|TRBV5-1
TGCGCCAGCGCCCCAACAGGGCTTAGGGTGTCCTACAATGAGCAGTTCTTC
CASAPTGLRVSYNEQFF
>14|.|.|TRBJ1-1|TRBV30
TGTGCCTGGAGTGTTTTAGGGGCGGGGGGTGAAGCTTTCTTT
CAWSVLGAGGEAFF
>13|.|.|TRBJ2-1|TRBV10-1
TGCGCCAGCAGCAAAGGGACCTACAATGAGCAGTTCTTC
CASSKGTYNEQFF
>11|.|.|TRBJ2-5|TRBV3-1/TRBV3-2
TGTGCCAGCAGCCAAAACCGGGACTTGTACTTC
CASSQNRDLYF
>14|.|.|TRBJ2-3|TRBV13
TGTGCCAGCACCCTCACGGGGAGTGTGGATACGCAGTATTTT
CASTLTGSVDTQYF